This entry concerns a single TCR beta chain. This clone's antigen is unknown. Base quality data are lacking; no much larger clone is found one base away. The immunoSEQ Assay was the method used to sequence TCRbeta CDR3 regions. After extraction, genomic DNA underwent amplification by bias-controlled multiplex PCR, followed by high-throughput sequencing. Processing in the source paper ran as follows. To quantify the absolute abundance of each unique TCRbeta CDR3 region, sequences were collapsed and filtered. Usable DNA was measured by amplifying reference genes present in all nucleated cells, and TCRbeta template counts were normalized to that usable DNA to estimate T cell fraction. Repertoire TCRs were annotated as SARS-CoV-2-specific when V gene, CDR3 amino acid sequence and J gene were exactly matched to a known reactive TCR set. MIRA supplied the reference SARS-CoV-2 TCR set, which was filtered for enrichment in COVID-19-positive ImmuneCODE repertoires so that public or cross-reactive TCRs were removed. Drawing on the MIRA antigens, annotated TCRs were analysed further at the level of specific ORF or position within ORF. Breadth was defined as the number of annotated unique rearrangements divided by the total number of unique productive rearrangements, and depth was defined as the summed frequency of the annotated unique rearrangements. TCR breadth was compared between groups using two-sided Wilcoxon rank-sum tests. TCRdb stores this immuneACCESS table with in-frame sequences only. Part of the clones is absent; in the studies checked, under half of the shortfall reflects unresolved V genes, and no reason is known for the rest. Clonal size and the V and J genes are those of that table, whereas D and trimming came from the DNA. The sample contains about 370,000 clones, about 91% of them found a single time. The top ten clones comprise 1.9% of the sample.

The sample belongs to a study of Ad26.COV2.S vaccination and SARS-CoV-2 variants (dated by TCRdb to 2020 to 2023). For the study in its entirety: Donors in the vaccine arm were drawn from COV1001, a multicentre, randomized, double-blind, placebo-controlled phase I-IIa trial testing Ad26.COV2.S in healthy adults. Dosing of Ad26.COV2.S was intramuscular, at either 5x10^10 or 1x10^11 viral particles, delivered as one shot or as two shots spaced 56 days apart. A total of approximately 30 samples were included in the TCR-sequenced set, comprising around 19 Ad26.COV2.S vaccine recipients, 5 placebo recipients and 8 SARS-CoV-2 convalescent individuals. TCRbeta repertoire sequencing served as the tool for gauging how specific and how broad the SARS-CoV-2-reactive T cell receptors were following Ad26.COV2.S vaccination. Throughout the experiments and outcome assessment, investigators stayed blinded to trial group allocation. Trial participants were randomized into five groups of five, in which low-dose or high-dose Ad26.COV2.S was given once or twice, or placebo was given on both occasions.

For CDR1 and CDR2, the germline V gene lists SGHVS and FQNEAQ. V loses 4 bases of germline sequence and J loses 0 bases, and the interval between the two ends is 15 bases. The CDR3 contains 16 residues, cysteine and phenylalanine counted. Only the CDR3 portion is preserved as DNA: 48 bases, with reading frame beginning at the first base. The full study reports these points: The study was not powered to compare responses between vaccine doses or regimens. Comparable non-spike TCR breadth was observed between vaccine and placebo recipients, consistent with only spike being contained in the vaccine. According to the authors, total T cell responses may have been underestimated by the TCR breadth and depth analyses. Compared with placebo recipients, Ad26.COV2.S recipients showed higher spike-specific TCR breadth (P = 0.0014). After vaccination, spike-specific CD8+ and CD4+ T cell responses were reported to show substantial breadth.

Taken with the paper, the label for treatment or condition translates to: about 20 received Ad26.COV2.S at low or high dose, single or two shots; 5 received placebo; per-sample allocation not given. Repertoires of vaccine and placebo recipients were sequenced from samples collected on day 63 after the first injection. Cohort 1b enrolled some 25 adults aged 18-55 years at a single site in Boston, USA, between 29 July and 7 August 2020. Ad26.COV2.S consisted of a replication-incompetent adenovirus type 26 vector by which a prefusion-stabilized SARS-CoV-2 spike protein from the original Wuhan strain was expressed.

The clonotype originates from a person between 18 and 65 years old who received the Ad26.COV2.S COVID-19 vaccine or a placebo. The sequence is built from TRBV7-8 and TRBJ1-1; the D region possibly corresponds to TRBD1 (5 bases align). Specimen: peripheral blood, collected in a trial of Ad26.COV2.S vaccine versus placebo. The DNA is as follows: TGTGCCAGCAGCTCAGCTGCCGGGACGGTGAACACTGAAGCTTTCTTT. Its protein product is CASSSAAGTVNTEAFF.